This passage covers 32 T cell receptor beta chains from one sample sequenced in a study of T cell repertoires in aging, cancer and after chemotherapy. TCR beta rearrangements were amplified from peripheral blood genomic DNA. TRB rearrangements spanning V, D and J were amplified using mixed TRB-A/B primers. TCRdb redid the calling of the multiplex PCR reads with MiXCR, one entry per CDR3 protein. The sample includes 2,500 to 3,000 distinct CDR3 sequences, 20% to 25% of them seen just once. Specimen: blood. Every receptor here comes from a human donor with a solid tumor.

This clonotype appeared once. This may arise from a read error, as a much more abundant clone is one base away. The V gene is TRBV19, the J gene TRBJ2-7; 7 bases agree with TRBD1. Germline values: CDR1 LNHDA, CDR2 SQIVND (reference sequence). V dropped 3 bases and J dropped 2; count of bases not matched to a gene: 4. The CDR3 spans 14 residues. CDR3 in amino acids: CASSMTGIPYEQYF. The CDR3 DNA sequence: TGTGCCAGTAGTATGACAGGGATACCCTACGAGCAGTACTTC. The full variable domain, rest sourced from reference TRBV19 and TRBJ2-7, is DGGITQSPKYLFRKEGQNVTLSCEQNLNHDAMYWYRQDPGQGLRLIYYSQIVNDFQKGDIAEGYSVSREKKESFPLTVTSAQKNPTAFYLCASSMTGIPYEQYFGPGTRLTVT.

This clonotype is categorized as medium-sized (0.01 to 0.1%). The chain is built from TRBV27 and TRBJ2-3, with 8 bases that match TRBD2. The CDR3 has 19 residues. Germline trimming cut 4 bases from V and 1 base from J; bases unmatched to any gene: 16. Germline V gene data show CDR1 as MNHEY and CDR2 as SMNVEV (reference sequence). This CDR3 reads CASSYLGTSGPQGTDTQYF. The CDR3 DNA follows: TGTGCCAGCAGTTATCTGGGCACTAGCGGACCGCAAGGCACAGATACGCAGTATTTT.

This clonotype was observed a handful of times. The chain links TRBV13 to TRBJ1-1, with D maybe TRBD1 (5 bases). CDR1 and CDR2 from the germline V gene are PRHDT and FYEKMQ (reference sequence). Trimming cost V 5 bases and J 1 base, with 17 bases left between them. CDR3 length equals 16 residues. The CDR3 bases are TGTGCCAGCAGCGGTGGGGGGGTAATCCCGAACACTGAAGCTTTCTTT. This encodes CASSGGGVIPNTEAFF.

V usage is TRBV19 and J usage is TRBJ1-5, with no clear D. Germline V CDR1 and CDR2: LNHDA, SQIVND (reference sequence). The V end was cut by 1 base, the J end by 1 base, with 8 bases between. This CDR3 spans 15 amino acids. The CDR3 protein is CASSIVARSNQPQHF. CDR3 nucleotide sequence: TGTGCCAGTAGTATAGTGGCTCGAAGCAATCAGCCCCAGCATTTT.

This clonotype was seen a few times. The chain couples TRBV4-3 to TRBJ1-1, with D perhaps matching TRBD1 (6 bases). Germline V gives CDR1 LGHNA, CDR2 YSLEER. V gave up 0 bases and J gave up 3 bases, with 11 bases separating them. This CDR3 has 15 residues. The CDR3 DNA follows: TGCGCCAGCAGCCAAGATCTCGGGGGCTACACTGAAGCTTTCTTT. The encoded protein is CASSQDLGGYTEAFF.

This clonotype was seen a handful of times. The chain couples TRBV20-1 to TRBJ1-1; D possibly corresponds to TRBD1 (6 bases). V lost 4 bases and J lost 0, with 9 bases in between. CDR3 length: 13 residues. CDR1 is DFQATT, CDR2 SNEGSKA, per germline (reference sequence). The CDR3 sequence is CSATTGMNTEAFF. The CDR3 DNA follows: TGCAGTGCTACGACAGGAATGAACACTGAAGCTTTCTTT.

This clonotype has more than one count but fewer than ten. The genes are TRBV20-1 and TRBJ2-7, with 10 bases fitting TRBD1. This CDR3 is built from 14 residues. The trim removed 3 bases at V and 2 bases at J, leaving 4 bases unmatched. The germline CDR1 and CDR2 sequences are DFQATT and SNEGSKA (reference sequence). The CDR3, as DNA: TGCAGTGCTAGGGGGGACAGGGGCACCTACGAGCAGTACTTC. Its protein product is CSARGDRGTYEQYF.

This clonotype has a handful of counts. The chain carries TRBV5-4 and TRBJ1-6, with a weak D call TRBD1 (5 bases). V shed 0 bases and J shed 10 bases, with 17 bases lying between them. Germline CDR1 and CDR2: SGHNT and YYREEE (reference sequence). The CDR3 runs to 16 residues. The CDR3 DNA sequence: TGTGCCAGCAGCTTGGAGGCGCTGGTGGGGGGGTCACCCCTCCACTTT. This gives the protein CASSLEALVGGSPLHF.

J is TRBJ1-1 and V is TRBV12-3 or TRBV12-4; TRBD1 aligns across 10 bases. Trimming at V came to 6 bases and at J to 9 bases, leaving 10 bases not matched to a gene. This CDR3 spans 14 amino acids. This CDR3 reads CASSRTGGITKAFF. The CDR3 region has the DNA TGTGCCAGCAGCCGGACAGGGGGAATTACTAAAGCTTTCTTT.

This clonotype appeared a few times. The V and J genes are TRBV11-2 and TRBJ2-7; maybe TRBD2 (6 bases). Trimming took 4 bases from V and 3 from J, leaving 10 bases between them. CDR3 size: 13 residues. Per germline, CDR1 SGHAT and CDR2 FQNNGV. CDR3 sequence reads: CASSSNSGYEQYF. In DNA form, the CDR3 reads TGTGCCAGCAGCTCCAATAGCGGCTACGAGCAGTACTTC. The variable domain in full, completed from reference TRBV11-2 and TRBJ2-7, reads EAGVAQSPRYKIIEKRQSVAFWCNPISGHATLYWYQQILGQGPKLLIQFQNNGVVDDSQLPKDRFSAERLKGVDSTLKIQPAKLEDSAVYLCASSSNSGYEQYFGPGTRLTVT.

This clonotype qualifies as large. The genes are TRBV6-5 and TRBJ1-2; a possible D gene is TRBD1 (5 bases). The CDR3 length is 12 residues. The germline V and J ends were trimmed by 2 bases and 8 bases, with 9 bases remaining between them. Germline V CDR1 and CDR2: MNHEY, SVGAGI. CDR3 amino acids: CASSYKGIGYTF. The CDR3 DNA sequence: TGTGCCAGCAGTTACAAGGGGATCGGCTACACCTTC.

This rearrangement joins TRBV4-3 to TRBJ2-5, with TRBD2 matching 8 bases. CDR1 is LGHNA and CDR2 is YSLEER in the germline V gene. V lost 0 bases to trimming and J lost 5 bases; unmatched junction nucleotides: 8. This CDR3 is built from 16 residues. CDR3 nucleotide sequence: TGCGCCAGCAGCCAAGAAGGACTAGCTGGTGGGGAGACCCAGTACTTC. It is translated as CASSQEGLAGGETQYF.

The chain's CDR3 is CASSYSATQETQYF. Written as DNA, the CDR3 is TGTGCCAGCAGTTACTCGGCGACCCAAGAGACCCAGTACTTC. The V gene is TRBV6-2 or TRBV6-3, the J gene TRBJ2-5; no definite D call. This CDR3 is built from 14 residues. V lost 0 bases to trimming and J lost 1 base, with 6 bases between them. Per germline, CDR1 MNHEY and CDR2 SVGEGT.

This clonotype turned up a few times. J is TRBJ1-2 and V is TRBV28; perhaps TRBD1 as D (5 bases). Germline values: CDR1 MDHEN, CDR2 SYDVKM. Trimming removed 6 bases from V and 5 bases from J, with 16 bases in between. The CDR3 runs 14 residues. In DNA, the CDR3 is TGTGCCAGCAGCCTTGAAGCAGGGAAATATGGCTACACCTTC. Translated, it gives CASSLEAGKYGYTF.

This clonotype was recorded a few times. CDR3 residues: CASSMGWRGRNEQFF. Here the CDR3 DNA reads TGTGCCAGTAGTATGGGGTGGAGGGGGCGCAATGAGCAGTTCTTC. The chain recombines TRBV19 with TRBJ2-1; weak D call: TRBD1 (7 bases). The germline V gene encodes CDR1 LNHDA and CDR2 SQIVND (reference sequence). CDR3 length: 15 amino acids. V was clipped by 3 bases and J by 6 bases, with 15 bases between them.

This clonotype is medium-sized. The rearrangement links TRBV7-2 to TRBJ2-7, with D possibly being TRBD2 (6 bases). The CDR3 has 13 residues. Germline loops: CDR1 SGHTA, CDR2 FQGNSA. V was clipped by 0 bases and J by 7 bases, with 10 bases between them. CDR3 coding DNA: TGTGCCAGCAGCTTAGCGGCCGGGGGAGAGCAGTACTTC. As protein: CASSLAAGGEQYF.

The rearrangement joins TRBV5-1 to TRBJ1-2, with D unclear. Germline loops: CDR1 SGHRS, CDR2 YFSETQ. Trimming left V 3 bases short and J 5 bases short, with 11 bases between. The CDR3 is made up of 13 amino acids. The CDR3 is CASSSGGNYGYTF. DNA for the CDR3: TGCGCCAGCAGCTCTGGAGGGAATTATGGCTACACCTTC.

This clonotype was picked up a small number of times. This chain links TRBV6-2 or TRBV6-3 with TRBJ1-1; 7 nucleotides align to TRBD1. CDR3 length: 14 residues. CDR1 is MNHEY, CDR2 SVGEGT, per germline. The V gene end was trimmed by 6 bases and the J gene end by 1 base; junction bases not matched to a gene: 5. Here the CDR3 reads CASSLQGPNTEAFF. The CDR3 region has the DNA TGTGCCAGCAGCTTACAGGGGCCGAACACTGAAGCTTTCTTT.

In this sample, this clonotype turned up a few times. The chain couples TRBV6-5 to TRBJ2-3; the D gene could be TRBD1 or TRBD2 (5 bases each). Germline CDR1 is MNHEY and CDR2 is SVGAGI. Trimming left V 10 bases short and J 3 bases short, with 23 bases between. The CDR3 runs 16 residues. The CDR3 DNA reads as TGTGCCACCCGGGACGAGTCAGGATGGGGGACAGATACGCAGTATTTT. Residues: CATRDESGWGTDTQYF.

The chain recombines TRBV20-1 with TRBJ2-3; 7 nucleotides agree with TRBD2. The CDR3 sequence is 15 residues long. V was pared by 6 bases and J by 2 bases, with 11 bases of the junction left unmatched. Germline V gives CDR1 DFQATT, CDR2 SNEGSKA (reference sequence). CDR3 bases: TGCAGTGCGGATAGGTCGGGACTACCCACAGATACGCAGTATTTT. Residues: CSADRSGLPTDTQYF.

About this clonotype: At one end, the junction sequence differs from germline, possibly due to a read error. The J gene is TRBJ1-2, the V gene TRBV19; no reliable D call. The CDR3 has 17 amino acids. Germline assignment: CDR1 LNHDA and CDR2 SQIVND (reference sequence). The CDR3 loop reads CASSLGDTSDFFYCYTF. CDR3 coding DNA: TGTGCCAGCAGCTTGGGAGACACCAGCGATTTCTTCTATTGCTACACCTTC.

With regard to this clonotype: The junction does not match germline at one end; this may be a read error. The rearrangement uses TRBV4-2 and TRBJ2-7; D may be TRBD2 (6 bases). This CDR3 region has 14 residues. Germline CDR1 LGHNA, CDR2 YNFKEQ. CDR3 in DNA: TGTTCCAGCAGCCAAGATGGCCTGCGGGGCGAGCAGTACTTC. It codes for CSSSQDGLRGEQYF.

In its sample, this clonotype was seen a few times. The chain recombines TRBV20-1 with TRBJ1-6; weak D call: TRBD1 (6 bases). This CDR3 is built from 13 residues. The germline CDR1 and CDR2 sequences are DFQATT and SNEGSKA (reference sequence). V lost 2 bases and J lost 11, with 13 bases in between. The CDR3 nucleotides are TGCAGTGCTAGAAGGGGGGACTTGCCACCCCTCCACTTT. It is translated as CSARRGDLPPLHF.

This clonotype was picked up a small number of times. The J gene is TRBJ2-6, the V gene TRBV10-3, with 9 bases that match TRBD1. In germline, CDR1 is ENHRY, CDR2 SYGVKD. The length of the CDR3 is 19 residues. V dropped 3 bases and J dropped 0; count of bases not matched to a gene: 9. The CDR3 sequence: CAISETTGGGPSGANVLTF. Here the CDR3 DNA reads TGTGCCATCAGTGAAACAACAGGGGGCGGCCCCTCTGGGGCCAACGTCCTGACTTTC.

This clonotype was counted a single time. The chain has TRBV28 and TRBJ1-4; 8 nucleotides line up with TRBD1. Germline V CDR1 and CDR2: MDHEN, SYDVKM. V shed 6 bases, J shed 5 bases, and the junction held 14 bases outside the gene matches. The CDR3 length is 17 residues. DNA of the CDR3: TGTGCCAGCAGACCAAGAGGAAACAGGGGGTTAAATGAAAAACTGTTTTTT. This encodes CASRPRGNRGLNEKLFF.

This clonotype was seen a few times. The chain's CDR3 is CATTAGTSGDTQYF. The CDR3 DNA is TGTGCCACCACCGCCGGGACTAGCGGCGATACGCAGTATTTT. This chain connects TRBV24-1 to TRBJ2-3; 11 bases line up with TRBD2. Per the germline V gene, CDR1 is KGHDR and CDR2 is SFDVKD. This CDR3 comprises 14 residues. V dropped 8 bases and J dropped 6; count of bases not matched to a gene: 6.

This clonotype was detected a few times. The genes are TRBV19 and TRBJ2-6; D may be TRBD1 (5 bases). The CDR3 covers 16 residues. Trimming took off 5 bases at V and 3 bases at J, with 14 bases between the two ends. The germline CDR1 and CDR2 sequences are LNHDA and SQIVND (reference sequence). DNA of the CDR3: TGTGCCAGTAGTTCCTCCCCAGGGATTGGGGCCAACGTCCTGACTTTC. The encoded protein is CASSSSPGIGANVLTF.

The V gene is TRBV19, the J gene TRBJ1-1; D gene uncertain. Trimming took 3 bases from V and 5 from J, leaving 4 bases between them. This CDR3 contains 11 residues. Germline values: CDR1 LNHDA, CDR2 SQIVND (reference sequence). CDR3 bases: TGTGCCAGTAGTATGTCGACTGAAGCTTTCTTT. Its protein is CASSMSTEAFF.

The chain carries TRBV6-1 and TRBJ2-7, with D possibly being TRBD1 (5 bases). The germline V gene encodes CDR1 MNHNS and CDR2 SASEGT. This CDR3 is 14 amino acids long. V gave up 8 bases and J gave up 3 bases, with 17 bases separating them. The CDR3 sequence is CASLGLFHSYEQYF. The CDR3 nucleotides are TGTGCCAGCTTGGGGCTTTTTCACAGCTACGAGCAGTACTTC.

The chain carries TRBV7-9 and TRBJ2-5, with 9 bases matching TRBD2. There are 16 residues in the CDR3. The J segment lost 6 bases and the V segment lost 5 bases, leaving 13 bases of the junction unmatched. Germline CDR1 SEHNR, CDR2 FQNEAQ (reference sequence). The DNA of the CDR3 is TGTGCCAGCAGCCCCCCGGGGGCGGGAGGGGCACAGACCCAGTACTTC. This translates into CASSPPGAGGAQTQYF.

This clonotype was counted a few times. The gene calls are TRBV18 and TRBJ1-2; D call uncertain. The CDR3 covers 13 residues. Trimming stripped 2 bases from V and 8 bases from J, with 12 bases between. The germline CDR1 and CDR2 sequences are KGHSH and LQKENI. This CDR3 reads CASSPTGSLGYTF. For the CDR3, the DNA is TGTGCCAGCTCACCAACGGGGTCTTTGGGCTACACCTTC.

This clonotype ranks as medium-sized. CDR3 bases: TGTGCCAGCAGTTACTCTGGGGAGACCCAGTACTTC. Translating it yields CASSYSGETQYF. The rearrangement uses TRBV6-5 and TRBJ2-5, with D unclear. Deletions cut 0 bases from V and 5 bases from J, with 4 bases between. Germline V gene data show CDR1 as MNHEY and CDR2 as SVGAGI. The CDR3 covers 12 residues.